The table lists the clone carrying this TCR beta chain with many counts. The data stem from a study of shared clonotypes between healthy human individuals. This CDR3 contains 12 residues. V was clipped by 3 bases and J by 7 bases, with 7 bases between them. Looked up from germline, CDR1 is MGHDK and CDR2 is SYGVNS. The test was conducted at deep level. The repertoire was sequenced with immunoSEQ multiplex PCR; TCRdb's copy has only in-frame clones and lacks some. The sample includes 950,000 to 1,300,000 clones, approximately 72% of them seen just once. This TCR was sampled from a man between 18 and 29 years old in good health. The V and J genes are TRBV25-1 and TRBJ1-5; the D gene is possibly TRBD1 (5 bases). Sequencing used memory CD4+ T cells sorted from blood. The subset is: CD45RA-negative fraction. In DNA, the CDR3 is TGTGCCAGCAGTGAGGAGGGGCAGCCCCAGCATTTT. This encodes CASSEEGQPQHF.